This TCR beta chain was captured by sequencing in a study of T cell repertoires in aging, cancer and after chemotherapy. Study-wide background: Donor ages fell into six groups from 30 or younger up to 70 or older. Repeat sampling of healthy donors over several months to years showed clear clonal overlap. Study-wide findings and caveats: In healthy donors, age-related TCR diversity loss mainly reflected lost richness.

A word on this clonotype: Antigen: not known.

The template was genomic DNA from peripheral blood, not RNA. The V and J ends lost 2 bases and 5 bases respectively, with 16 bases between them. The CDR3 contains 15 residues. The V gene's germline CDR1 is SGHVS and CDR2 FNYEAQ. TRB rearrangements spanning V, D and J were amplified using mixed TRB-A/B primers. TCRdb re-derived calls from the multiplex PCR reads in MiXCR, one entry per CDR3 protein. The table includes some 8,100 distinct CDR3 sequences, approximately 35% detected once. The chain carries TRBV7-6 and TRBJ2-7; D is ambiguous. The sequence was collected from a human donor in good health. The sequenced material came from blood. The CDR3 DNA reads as TGTGCCAGCAGCTTATTGCCAGAGACTGGAAACGAGCAGTACTTC. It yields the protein CASSLLPETGNEQYF.